This passage covers 14 T cell receptor beta chains from one sample sequenced in a study of spatial heterogeneity in lung cancer. TCRdb passed the 5' RACE reads through MiXCR, listing each CDR3 protein once. The sample holds roughly 40,000 distinct CDR3 sequences; about 6.7% are singletons and the top ten take roughly two fifths. Time point meaning: sample taken at primary tumor resection. Whole RNA was taken from tumor, nontumor lung or frozen PBMC; it was then sequenced unsorted. Sample: PBMCs, taken at surgery. The source is a female donor with early-stage non-small cell lung cancer.

The chain combines TRBV27 with TRBJ2-3; 9 bases map to TRBD1. Germline lookup yields CDR1 MNHEY and CDR2 SMNVEV (reference sequence). CDR3 length: 16 residues. V shed 5 bases, J shed 2 bases, and the junction held 8 bases outside the gene matches. CDR3 residues: CASSKGTGQVTDTQYF. The CDR3 DNA reads TGTGCCAGCAGTAAGGGGACAGGGCAAGTCACAGATACGCAGTATTTT.

This clonotype has only a few counts. The rearrangement joins TRBV6-5 to TRBJ2-3; TRBD1 agrees at 7 bases. Germline V gene data show CDR1 as MNHEY and CDR2 as SVGAGI. The ends lost 9 bases at V and 4 bases at J; junction bases unmatched: 10. The CDR3 consists of 14 residues. CDR3 in amino acids: CASTGAQGPDTQYF. The CDR3 DNA reads TGTGCCAGTACAGGGGCGCAGGGTCCAGATACGCAGTATTTT.

In this sample, this clonotype turned up many times. The J gene is TRBJ2-2, the V gene TRBV29-1; tentatively, D is TRBD1 (6 bases). V lost 7 bases and J lost 2, with 14 bases in between. The germline V gene encodes CDR1 SQVTM and CDR2 ANQGSEA. This CDR3 is 14 amino acids long. In DNA form, the CDR3 reads TGCAGCGCTTCAGGGGCCCTAAACACCGGGGAGCTGTTTTTT. Translated: CSASGALNTGELFF.

This clonotype was seen many times. V gene TRBV7-3 combines with J gene TRBJ1-2; a weak D match, TRBD1 (6 bases). This CDR3 has 13 residues. Germline CDR1 is SGHTA and CDR2 is FQGTGA. The germline V and J ends were trimmed by 5 bases and 2 bases, with 9 bases remaining between them. The CDR3 coding sequence is TGTGCCAGCAGCCCCCAGGGGAACTATGGCTACACCTTC. Translated: CASSPQGNYGYTF.

This clonotype was found a few times. The genes are TRBV18 and TRBJ1-4; unclear D gene. V was clipped by 0 bases and J by 8 bases, with 7 bases between them. CDR1 is KGHSH and CDR2 is LQKENI in the germline V gene. The CDR3 length is 13 residues. CDR3 amino acids: CASSPPSGEKLFF. For the CDR3, the DNA is TGTGCCAGCTCACCACCTTCGGGGGAAAAACTGTTTTTT. Full variable domain (missing parts from reference TRBV18 and TRBJ1-4): NAGVMQNPRHLVRRRGQEARLRCSPMKGHSHVYWYRQLPEEGLKFMVYLQKENIIDESGMPKERFSAEFPKEGPSILRIQQVVRGDSAAYFCASSPPSGEKLFFGSGTQLSVL.

This clonotype occurred many times. The V and J genes are TRBV5-1 and TRBJ1-2; 8 nucleotides line up with TRBD1. The CDR3 contains 15 residues. V was clipped by 2 bases and J by 3 bases; unmatched bases: 6. The germline V gene has CDR1 SGHRS and CDR2 YFSETQ. The CDR3 region is CASSFRQGSDYGYTF. The CDR3 DNA reads as TGCGCCAGCAGCTTTAGACAGGGGTCAGACTATGGCTACACCTTC.

The rearrangement joins TRBV15 to TRBJ2-5; no clear D. Trimming shortened V by 6 bases and J by 2 bases, and 10 bases separated the two germline ends. Looked up from germline, CDR1 is LNHNV and CDR2 is YYDKDF (reference sequence). The CDR3 loop spans 13 amino acids. The CDR3: CATRAVQQETQYF. As DNA, the CDR3 is TGTGCCACCAGGGCTGTGCAGCAAGAGACCCAGTACTTC.

J is TRBJ1-5 and V is TRBV12-3 or TRBV12-4, with D maybe TRBD1 (6 bases). Trimming pared 6 bases from V and 7 bases from J, leaving 13 bases between. The CDR3 spans 13 residues. The CDR3 loop reads CASRRGVRQPQHF. For the CDR3, the DNA is TGTGCCAGCAGGAGGGGGGTCCGACAGCCCCAGCATTTT.

This clonotype was recorded many times. The chain links TRBV6-2 or TRBV6-3 to TRBJ1-1; D is undetermined. The CDR3 runs 15 residues. Germline V gene lookup returns CDR1 MNHEY and CDR2 SVGEGT. V was cut by 5 bases and J by 0 bases, with 13 bases left in between. CDR3: CASSRQGSMNTEAFF. The DNA for the CDR3 is TGTGCCAGCAGTAGACAAGGATCGATGAACACTGAAGCTTTCTTT.

This clonotype was observed many times. The chain combines TRBV2 with TRBJ1-6; D call uncertain. Looked up from germline, CDR1 is SNHLY and CDR2 is FYNNEI. The V gene lost 5 bases and the J gene lost 0 bases, with 17 bases spanning the gap. The CDR3 sequence is 18 residues long. CDR3 in amino acids: CASSKEGLLSSYNSPLHF. CDR3 in DNA: TGTGCCAGCAGTAAAGAAGGACTGCTGAGCTCCTATAATTCACCCCTCCACTTT.

This clonotype was observed many times. The chain uses TRBV7-2 and TRBJ2-1; tentatively, D is TRBD1 (5 bases). Germline V lookup: CDR1 SGHTA, CDR2 FQGNSA. There are 14 residues in the CDR3. V dropped 4 bases and J dropped 5 bases, with 12 bases sitting between them. The CDR3 protein is CASSYTGPDNEQFF. CDR3 sequence (DNA): TGTGCCAGCAGCTATACAGGCCCCGACAATGAGCAGTTCTTC.

At least ten counts were recorded for this clonotype. For the CDR3, the DNA is TGTGCCAGCAGCTTAATCCAAATTTGGAACCAAGAGACCCAGTACTTC. Translating gives CASSLIQIWNQETQYF. The rearrangement links TRBV7-9 to TRBJ2-5, with unresolved D. V was cut by 2 bases and J by 0 bases, with 13 bases left in between. This CDR3 spans 16 amino acids. CDR1 SEHNR and CDR2 FQNEAQ come from the germline V gene (reference sequence).

The V gene is TRBV28, the J gene TRBJ2-1, with TRBD1 matching over 9 bases. This CDR3 region has 14 residues. Looked up from germline, CDR1 is MDHEN and CDR2 is SYDVKM. V shed 3 bases, J shed 6 bases, and the junction held 3 bases outside the gene matches. This CDR3 reads CASSLSGQGNEQFF. The CDR3 bases are TGTGCCAGCAGTTTGTCGGGACAGGGCAATGAGCAGTTCTTC. Full variable domain (outside the CDR3, taken from reference TRBV28 and TRBJ2-1): DVKVTQSSRYLVKRTGEKVFLECVQDMDHENMFWYRQDPGLGLRLIYFSYDVKMKEKGDIPEGYSVSREKKERFSLILESASTNQTSMYLCASSLSGQGNEQFFGPGTRLTVL.

This clonotype was observed many times. This chain connects TRBV7-2 to TRBJ1-2; D perhaps matches TRBD1 (5 bases). Germline CDR1 and CDR2: SGHTA and FQGNSA. The ends were cut back, 4 bases at V and 4 bases at J, with 16 bases in the middle. The CDR3 loop spans 15 amino acids. CDR3 DNA sequence: TGTGCCAGCAGCTCGGGACCCGGAGGAGGCTATGGCTACACCTTC. Encoded protein: CASSSGPGGGYGYTF.